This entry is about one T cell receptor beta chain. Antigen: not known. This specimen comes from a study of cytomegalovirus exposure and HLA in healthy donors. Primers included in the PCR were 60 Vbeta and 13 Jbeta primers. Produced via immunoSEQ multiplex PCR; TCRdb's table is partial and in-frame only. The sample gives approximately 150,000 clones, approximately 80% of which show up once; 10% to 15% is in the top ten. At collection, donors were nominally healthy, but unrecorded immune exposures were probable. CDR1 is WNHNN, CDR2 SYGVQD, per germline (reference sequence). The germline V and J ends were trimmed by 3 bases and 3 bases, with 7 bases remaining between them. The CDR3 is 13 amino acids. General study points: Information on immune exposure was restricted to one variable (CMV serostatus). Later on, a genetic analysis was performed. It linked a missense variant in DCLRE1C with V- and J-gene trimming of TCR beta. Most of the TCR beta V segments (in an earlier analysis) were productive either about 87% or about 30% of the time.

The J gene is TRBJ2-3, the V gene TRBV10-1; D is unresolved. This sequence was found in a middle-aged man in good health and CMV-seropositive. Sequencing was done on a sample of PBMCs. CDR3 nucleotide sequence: TGCGCCAGCAGTGATACAGATACAGATACGCAGTATTTT. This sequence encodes CASSDTDTDTQYF.